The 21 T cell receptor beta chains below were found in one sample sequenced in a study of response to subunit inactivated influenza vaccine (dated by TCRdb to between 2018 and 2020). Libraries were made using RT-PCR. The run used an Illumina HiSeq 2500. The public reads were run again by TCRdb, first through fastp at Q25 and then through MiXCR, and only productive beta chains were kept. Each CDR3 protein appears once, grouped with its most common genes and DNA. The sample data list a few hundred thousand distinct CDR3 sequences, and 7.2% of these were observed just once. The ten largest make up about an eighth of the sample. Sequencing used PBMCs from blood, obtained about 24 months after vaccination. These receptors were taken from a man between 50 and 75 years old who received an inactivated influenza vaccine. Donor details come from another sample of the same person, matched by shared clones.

The DNA for the CDR3 is TGTGCCAGCTCCCCCCAGGAGGGGGGAAGGGAGACCCAGTACTTC. Protein sequence: CASSPQEGGRETQYF. The rearrangement links TRBV18 to TRBJ2-5; tentatively, D is TRBD1 or TRBD2 (6 bases each). Per germline, CDR1 KGHSH and CDR2 LQKENI. The CDR3 is 15 residues long. V lost 6 bases and J lost 5, with 19 bases in between.

CDR3 sequence (DNA): TGTGCCAGCAGCTTGTTTGGGGACCACTCCTACGAGCAGTACTTC. Residues: CASSLFGDHSYEQYF. The V call is TRBV5-5, the J call TRBJ2-7, with D perhaps matching TRBD1 or TRBD2 (5 bases each). The ends were cut back, 1 base at V and 0 bases at J, with 11 bases in the middle. The CDR3 sequence is 15 residues long. Germline CDR1 is SGHKS and CDR2 is YYEKEE (reference sequence).

The CDR3 loop reads CASMGRKETQYF. For the CDR3, the DNA is TGTGCCAGCATGGGCAGAAAAGAGACCCAGTACTTC. The rearrangement uses TRBV6-2 or TRBV6-3 and TRBJ2-5; D not resolved. Trimming pared 7 bases from V and 3 bases from J, leaving 9 bases between. The CDR3 has 12 residues. Germline loops: CDR1 MNHEY, CDR2 SVGEGT.

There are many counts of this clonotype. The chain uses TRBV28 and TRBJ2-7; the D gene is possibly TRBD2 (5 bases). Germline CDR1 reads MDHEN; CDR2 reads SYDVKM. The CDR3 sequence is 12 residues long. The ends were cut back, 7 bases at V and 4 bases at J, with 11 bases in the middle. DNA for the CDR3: TGTGCCAGCAAAAGCGGATTTTACGAGCAGTACTTC. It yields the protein CASKSGFYEQYF.

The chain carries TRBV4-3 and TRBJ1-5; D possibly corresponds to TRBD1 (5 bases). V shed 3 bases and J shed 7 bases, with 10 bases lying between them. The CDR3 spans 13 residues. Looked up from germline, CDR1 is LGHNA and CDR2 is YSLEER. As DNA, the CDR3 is TGCGCCAGCAGCCAGGGACGAGAACAGCCCCAGCATTTT. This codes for CASSQGREQPQHF.

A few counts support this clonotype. As DNA, the CDR3 is TGTGCCAGCAGTTCCGGACTCTACTCTGGGGCCAACGTCCTGACTTTC. Encoded protein: CASSSGLYSGANVLTF. The chain links TRBV7-9 to TRBJ2-6; weak D call: TRBD2 (5 bases). CDR3 length: 16 amino acids. Trimming shortened V by 6 bases and J by 0 bases, and 12 bases separated the two germline ends. CDR1 and CDR2 from the germline V gene are SEHNR and FQNEAQ (reference sequence).

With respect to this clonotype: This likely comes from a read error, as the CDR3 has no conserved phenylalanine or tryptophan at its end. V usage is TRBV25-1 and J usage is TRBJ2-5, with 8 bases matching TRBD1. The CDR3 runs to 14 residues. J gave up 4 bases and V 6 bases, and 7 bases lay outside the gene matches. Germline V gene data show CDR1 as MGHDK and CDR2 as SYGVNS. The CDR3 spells CASSPRGHGETQYV. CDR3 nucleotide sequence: TGTGCCAGCAGCCCCAGGGGGCATGGAGAGACCCAGTACGTC.

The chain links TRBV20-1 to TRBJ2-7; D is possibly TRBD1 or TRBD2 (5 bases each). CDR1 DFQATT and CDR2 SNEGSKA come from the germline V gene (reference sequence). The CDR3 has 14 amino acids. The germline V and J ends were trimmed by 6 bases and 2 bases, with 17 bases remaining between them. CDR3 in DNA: TGCAGTGCCACGGGGCGGCGGAGAACCTACGAGCAGTACTTC. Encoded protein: CSATGRRRTYEQYF.

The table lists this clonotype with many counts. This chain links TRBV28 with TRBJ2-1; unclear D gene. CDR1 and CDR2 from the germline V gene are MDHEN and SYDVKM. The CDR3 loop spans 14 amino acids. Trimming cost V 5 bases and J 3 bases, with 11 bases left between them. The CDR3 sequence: CASSHQYIYNEQFF. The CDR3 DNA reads TGTGCCAGCAGTCACCAGTACATCTACAATGAGCAGTTCTTC.

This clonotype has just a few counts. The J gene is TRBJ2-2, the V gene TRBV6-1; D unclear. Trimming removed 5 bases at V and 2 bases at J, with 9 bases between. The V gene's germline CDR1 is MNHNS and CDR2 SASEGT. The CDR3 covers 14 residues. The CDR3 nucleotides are TGTGCCAGCAGTCGGATCGGAAACACCGGGGAGCTGTTTTTT. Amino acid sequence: CASSRIGNTGELFF.

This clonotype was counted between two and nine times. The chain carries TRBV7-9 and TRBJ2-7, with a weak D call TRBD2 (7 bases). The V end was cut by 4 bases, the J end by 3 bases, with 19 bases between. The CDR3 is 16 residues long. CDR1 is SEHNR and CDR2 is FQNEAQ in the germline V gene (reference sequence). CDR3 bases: TGTGCCAGCAGCTCTAGAGGGGGGCGGGAGTTCTACGAGCAGTACTTC. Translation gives CASSSRGGREFYEQYF.

The CDR3 sequence: CASSYGRGPQETQYF. The CDR3 nucleotides are TGTGCCAGCAGTTACGGGCGGGGGCCGCAAGAGACCCAGTACTTC. J is TRBJ2-5 and V is TRBV6-5; D is perhaps TRBD2 (7 bases). CDR1 and CDR2 (germline): MNHEY, SVGAGI. V lost 2 bases and J lost 2, with 12 bases in between. The CDR3 consists of 15 residues.

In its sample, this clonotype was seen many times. CDR3 DNA: TGCAGCGTCAGGGATAGAATACAAGAGACCCAGTACTTC. This codes for CSVRDRIQETQYF. The V and J genes are TRBV29-1 and TRBJ2-5; tentative D call: TRBD1 (5 bases). Germline V gene data show CDR1 as SQVTM and CDR2 as ANQGSEA. The CDR3 spans 13 residues. The ends were cut back, 6 bases at V and 2 bases at J, with 13 bases in the middle.

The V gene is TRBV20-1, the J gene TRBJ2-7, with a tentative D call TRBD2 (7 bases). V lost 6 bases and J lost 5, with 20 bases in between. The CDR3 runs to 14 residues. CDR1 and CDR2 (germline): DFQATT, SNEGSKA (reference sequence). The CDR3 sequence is CSAQRGAHKNEQYF. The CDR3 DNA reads TGCAGTGCCCAACGGGGGGCGCATAAAAACGAGCAGTACTTC.

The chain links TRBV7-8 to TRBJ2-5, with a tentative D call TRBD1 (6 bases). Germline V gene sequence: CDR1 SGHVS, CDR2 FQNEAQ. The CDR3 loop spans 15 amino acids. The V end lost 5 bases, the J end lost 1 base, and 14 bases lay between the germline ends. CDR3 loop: CASSPDRGGQETQYF. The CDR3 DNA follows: TGTGCCAGCAGCCCAGACCGAGGGGGCCAAGAGACCCAGTACTTC.

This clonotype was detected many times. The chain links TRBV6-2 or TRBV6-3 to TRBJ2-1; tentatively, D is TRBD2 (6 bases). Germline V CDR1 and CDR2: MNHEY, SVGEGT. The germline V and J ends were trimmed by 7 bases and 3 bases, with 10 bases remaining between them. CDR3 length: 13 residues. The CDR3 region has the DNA TGTGCCAGCACGGCGGGGTTCTACAATGAGCAGTTCTTC. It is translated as CASTAGFYNEQFF.

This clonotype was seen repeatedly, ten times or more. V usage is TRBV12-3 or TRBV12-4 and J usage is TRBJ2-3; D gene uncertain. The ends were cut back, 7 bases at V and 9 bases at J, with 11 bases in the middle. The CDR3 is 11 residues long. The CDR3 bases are TGTGCCAGCACCCAAGCCGCCACGCAGTATTTT. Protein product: CASTQAATQYF.

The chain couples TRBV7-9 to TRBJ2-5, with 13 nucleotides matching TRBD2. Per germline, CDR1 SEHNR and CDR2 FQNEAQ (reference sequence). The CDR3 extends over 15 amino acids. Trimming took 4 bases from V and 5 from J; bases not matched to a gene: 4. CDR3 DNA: TGTGCCAGCAGCTCCGGACTAGCGGGGGTGGAGACCCAGTACTTC. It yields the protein CASSSGLAGVETQYF. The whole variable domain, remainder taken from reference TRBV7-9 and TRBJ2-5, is DTGVSQNPRHKITKRGQNVTFRCDPISEHNRLYWYRQTLGQGPEFLTYFQNEAQLEKSRLLSDRFSAERPKGSFSTLEIQRTEQGDSAMYLCASSSGLAGVETQYFGPGTRLLVL.

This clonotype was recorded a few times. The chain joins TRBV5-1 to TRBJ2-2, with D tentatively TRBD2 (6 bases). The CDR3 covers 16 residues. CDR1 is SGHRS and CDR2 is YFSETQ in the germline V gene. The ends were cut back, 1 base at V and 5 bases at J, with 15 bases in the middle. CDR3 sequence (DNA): TGCGCCAGCAGCTTGCGGCCGCCAGGGAGGACCGGGGAGCTGTTTTTT. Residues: CASSLRPPGRTGELFF.

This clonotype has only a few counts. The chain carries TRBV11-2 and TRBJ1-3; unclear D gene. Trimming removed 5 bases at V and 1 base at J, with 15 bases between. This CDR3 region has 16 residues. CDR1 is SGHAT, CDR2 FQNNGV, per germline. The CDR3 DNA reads TGTGCCAGCAGCCCGGGCCAGTCTTTTTCTGGAAACACCATATATTTT. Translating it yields CASSPGQSFSGNTIYF.

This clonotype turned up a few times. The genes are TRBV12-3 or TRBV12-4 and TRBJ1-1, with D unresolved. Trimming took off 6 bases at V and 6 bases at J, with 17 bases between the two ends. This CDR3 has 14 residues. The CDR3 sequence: CASSSRVISAEAFF. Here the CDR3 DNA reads TGTGCCAGCAGCTCAAGGGTCATTAGCGCTGAAGCTTTCTTT.